This T cell receptor (beta chain) was documented in a study of spatial heterogeneity in lung cancer. General observations from the study: Ubiquitous expanded tumor TCRs were seen in blood more at resection than at follow-up.

The time point is: sample taken at primary tumor resection. The sequenced material consisted of unsorted whole RNA from tumor, nontumor lung or frozen PBMC. Donors were under 90 untreated early-stage non-small cell lung cancer patients. This clonotype has just a few counts. What it recognizes is unknown. Each CDR3 protein is one row after TCRdb ran MiXCR on the 5' RACE reads. The sample includes 7,500 to 9,500 distinct CDR3 sequences, over 7.5% of them seen just once. Germline CDR1 and CDR2: MNHEY and SMNVEV (reference sequence). The CDR3 length is 15 residues. The V gene lost 7 bases and the J gene lost 4 bases, with 17 bases spanning the gap.

This TCR derives from a female donor with early-stage non-small cell lung cancer. The chain has TRBV27 and TRBJ2-1; TRBD1 is a possible D gene (8 bases). The material was PBMCs, obtained at surgery. CDR3 sequence (DNA): TGTGCCAGCACCCCACAGGGGGGAGGGTACAATGAGCAGTTCTTC. Amino acids: CASTPQGGGYNEQFF.